The rows below give T cell receptor beta chains drawn from one sample of a study of brain T cells in children with intractable seizures. Data came from immunoSEQ multiplex PCR; TCRdb stores just in-frame clones and leaves some out. The sample has around 38,000 clones, over 75% seen once. Sequencing used peripheral blood, obtained at surgery. The receptors stem from a girl aged 2 to 10 with tuberous sclerosis and intractable seizures. CDR3s leave out the opening cysteine and the closing phenylalanine or tryptophan.

v_call	j_call	cdr3_length	cdr3_aa
TRBV2	TRBJ1-5	12	ASSLGQGAQPQH
TRBV3-1/TRBV3-2	TRBJ1-2	14	ASSSYLSRSNYGYT
TRBV5-1	TRBJ2-1	13	ASSMDSTRGNEQF
TRBV4-2	TRBJ2-3	15	ASSHRHGAGGTDTQY
TRBV18	TRBJ2-3	13	ASSPGTTSTDTQY
TRBV9	TRBJ1-2	10	ASSDRVYGYT
TRBV27	TRBJ1-2	15	ASSPRSPGPANYGYT
TRBV11-2	TRBJ2-1	13	ASSGAAGRGNEQF
TRBV30	TRBJ2-5	12	AWSSGVLQETQY
TRBV28	TRBJ1-2	9	ASSSPYGYT
TRBV2	TRBJ1-5	11	ASSADSNQPQH
TRBV25-1	TRBJ2-3	11	ASRGHAADTQY
TRBV5-8	TRBJ1-2	11	ASSFRLGNGYT
TRBV9	TRBJ1-2	12	ASSGNSPRGGYT
TRBV18	TRBJ1-4	11	ASSFREGEKLF
TRBV6-2/TRBV6-3	TRBJ1-2	11	ASSEPAIYGYT
TRBV24-1	TRBJ1-2	15	ATSDPRYRDGNYGYT
TRBV7-3	TRBJ2-1	11	ASGRNIDNEQF
TRBV14	TRBJ1-3	11	ASRFRVGNTIY
TRBV10-3	TRBJ2-7	12	AISPTGGNYEQY
TRBV24-1	TRBJ2-5	13	ATSEPGQQQETQY
TRBV5-4	TRBJ2-6	11	ASSGRDRNVLT
TRBV6-5	TRBJ1-1	11	ASTDRPVGRAF
TRBV2	TRBJ1-3	13	ASRFGQDSGNTIY
TRBV5-5	TRBJ2-2	13	ASSLAWRNTGELF
TRBV19	TRBJ1-6	16	ASSKGQGRSSYNSPLH
TRBV13	TRBJ1-1	13	ASSPKGTGGTEAF
TRBV7-2	TRBJ2-5	13	ASSSSGGGPGTQY
TRBV20-1	TRBJ2-1	10	SASTWGNEQF
TRBV3-1/TRBV3-2	TRBJ1-5	20	ASSQRRHRFSPPDNSNQPQH
TRBV14	TRBJ2-1	13	ASSQRGASYNEQF
TRBV5-6	TRBJ2-2	14	ASSFWRGARTGELF
TRBV27	TRBJ1-6	13	ASSPPSSYNSPLH
TRBV3-1/TRBV3-2	TRBJ2-2	10	ASRPATGELF
TRBV18	TRBJ2-5	8	ASSRKTQY
TRBV10-2	TRBJ2-7	14	ASKRGERGSSYEQY
TRBV9	TRBJ1-1	11	ASSFEANTEAF